This TCR beta chain emerged from a study of blood T cells in healthy people across ages. General observations from the study: Comparison with aged donors showed that long-lived donors had more naive CD4+ cells and higher diversity. The authors considered diversity estimates from one million T cells to be underestimates. As naive T cell percentage varied, TCR beta diversity correlated strongly with it. TCR beta diversity, measured per million T cells, fell in a roughly linear way with age.

It was with a sample-barcoded 5' primer and a J-beta primer mix that a second PCR of about 7 to 12 cycles was run. TCRdb passed the 5' RACE reads through MiXCR, listing each CDR3 protein once. The data hold 800,000 or so distinct CDR3 sequences, with less than 80% observed a single time. CDR1 and CDR2 from the germline V gene are MGHDK and SYGVNS. The CDR3 spans 15 residues. V was pared by 5 bases and J by 7 bases, with 13 bases of the junction left unmatched. To note about this clonotype: Its antigen is as yet unknown.

Sequenced input: blood. The sequence was obtained from a man aged 25-45 years in good health. The chain carries TRBV25-1 and TRBJ1-2, with 7 bases aligning to TRBD1. CDR3 sequence: CASSKTTGLGSGYTF. In DNA form, the CDR3 reads TGTGCCAGCAGTAAAACGACAGGGCTCGGCTCTGGCTACACCTTC.